This is a list of T cell receptor beta chains from one sample in a study of T-cell reconstitution after alpha-beta-depleted transplantation in children. TCRdb independently ran MiXCR on the PCR reads; one entry per CDR3 protein. This repertoire shows hundreds of thousands of distinct CDR3 sequences, around 13% found once; its top ten account for over 5.5%. The sequenced sample was PBMCs from the stem cell graft donor, obtained from the stem cell graft. The receptors here all came from a human donor who donated a stem cell graft to a child with combined immunodeficiency. CDR3s include the opening cysteine and the closing phenylalanine or tryptophan. A D gene is named only where the DNA matches it firmly. Not all rows give a size; the values are once, few, many and, for expanded clones, a class.

abundance,v_gene,j_gene,d_gene,CDR3nt,CDR3aa
-,TRBV30,TRBJ1-6,-,TGTGCCTGGATTGCAAACTATAATTCACCCCTCCACTTT,CAWIANYNSPLHF
many,TRBV11-3,TRBJ2-2,-,TGTGCCAGCAGCTTAGATGGCGGGGCGAACACCGGGGAGCTGTTTTTT,CASSLDGGANTGELFF
many,TRBV4-3,TRBJ2-1,TRBD2,TGCGCCAGCACCCTGTGGCTAGCGGGAGAGGGGAATGAGCAGTTCTTC,CASTLWLAGEGNEQFF
-,TRBV28,TRBJ2-5,TRBD2,TGTGCCAGCAGACCCCTAGCGGGGCACTATTGGGAGACCCAGTACTTC,CASRPLAGHYWETQYF
many,TRBV12-3/TRBV12-4,TRBJ2-7,TRBD1,TGTGCCAGCAGCCGGGACAGTAGTATAAACGAGCAGTACTTC,CASSRDSSINEQYF
many,TRBV20-1,TRBJ1-4,-,TGCAGTGCTAGAGATGGCGGTAATGAAAAACTGTTTTTT,CSARDGGNEKLFF
-,TRBV18,TRBJ2-7,-,TGTGCCAGCTCCCCGGGACCGAATTTGCGGGAGCAGTACTTC,CASSPGPNLREQYF
-,TRBV6-1,TRBJ2-2,-,TGTGCCAGCAGTGGACAGGGAGGAAAAGGGGAGCTGTTTTTT,CASSGQGGKGELFF
-,TRBV7-6,TRBJ1-1,-,TGTGCCAGCAGCTCCTCAGGGACGGGGACTGAAGCTTTCTTT,CASSSSGTGTEAFF
-,TRBV28,TRBJ2-7,-,TGTGCCAGCCGGCTAGAACCCTACGAGCAGTACTTC,CASRLEPYEQYF
-,TRBV4-3,TRBJ2-5,TRBD1,TGCGCCAGCAGCCAATCTCTGGGGACAGCACCTTTTCAAGAGACCCAGTACTTC,CASSQSLGTAPFQETQYF
few,TRBV12-3/TRBV12-4,TRBJ1-1,-,TGTGCCAGCAGTTTTGAGAGTAACACTGAAGCTTTCTTT,CASSFESNTEAFF
few,TRBV24-1,TRBJ2-1,TRBD1,TGTGCCACCAGGGATCAGGGGGCCTCCTACAATGAGCAGTTCTTC,CATRDQGASYNEQFF
few,TRBV12-3/TRBV12-4,TRBJ2-1,TRBD2,TGTGCCAGCATTAAGACTAGCGTCAATGAGCAGTTCTTC,CASIKTSVNEQFF
-,TRBV15,TRBJ2-1,-,TGTGCCACCAGTAACAGGGGGACTAGAGGCAATGAGCAGTTCTTC,CATSNRGTRGNEQFF
many,TRBV27,TRBJ2-5,-,TGTGCCAGCCGCTCCGGGACGCAAGAGACCCAGTACTTC,CASRSGTQETQYF
few,TRBV5-1,TRBJ1-1,-,TGCGCCAGCAGCTTGGCAGGGACACCGAACACTGAAGCTTTCTTT,CASSLAGTPNTEAFF
few,TRBV20-1,TRBJ2-7,-,TGCAGTGCTGAAAACGGGGGAACCTACGAGCAGTACTTC,CSAENGGTYEQYF
many,TRBV9,TRBJ2-3,-,TGTGCCAGCAGCGTAGCCAGGGCAGATACGCAGTATTTT,CASSVARADTQYF
few,TRBV20-1,TRBJ1-1,-,TGCAGTGCTAGTCCAGGAGGGACTGAAGCTTTCTTT,CSASPGGTEAFF
many,TRBV20-1,TRBJ2-3,TRBD2,TGCAGTGCTAGGCCCCTGCGGGGGTATGATACGCAGTATTTT,CSARPLRGYDTQYF
-,TRBV30,TRBJ2-1,-,TGTGCCTGGAGTGAAGAACAGGTGAAGCCCTCCCACTTC,CAWSEEQVKPSHF
few,TRBV7-8,TRBJ2-1,TRBD1,TGTGCCAGCAGCACACTTCCCAGGGGGCGGAACAATGAGCAGTTCTTC,CASSTLPRGRNNEQFF
few,TRBV6-4,TRBJ2-3,-,TGTGCCAGCAGTGAAGGTGGCCCCCTGGATACGCAGTATTTT,CASSEGGPLDTQYF
-,TRBV7-2,TRBJ2-3,-,TGTGCCAGCAGCCGAGACAGTCCTAGCACAGATACGCAGTATTTT,CASSRDSPSTDTQYF
many,TRBV7-2,TRBJ1-2,-,TGTGCCAGCAGCCGGACAGTGGAAGGCTACACCTTC,CASSRTVEGYTF
many,TRBV9,TRBJ1-2,-,TGTGCCAGCAGCGCGAGGACATCGGCTACATATGGCTACACCTTC,CASSARTSATYGYTF
-,TRBV5-1,TRBJ2-7,-,TGCGCCAGCAGCTTATCCTCAGGGGACGAGCAGTACTTC,CASSLSSGDEQYF
few,TRBV18,TRBJ2-1,-,TGTGCCAGCTCACCAATCCCAGTTGGAGTGAGTGAGCAGTTCTTC,CASSPIPVGVSEQFF
few,TRBV11-2,TRBJ2-1,-,TGTGCCAGCAGCTCACCCCAGTGGAGCCGCAATGAGCAGTTCTTC,CASSSPQWSRNEQFF
-,TRBV4-2,TRBJ1-2,-,TGTGCCATCAGCCAGGGGCTTGAGGGCTACACCTTC,CAISQGLEGYTF
-,TRBV6-1,TRBJ1-4,-,TGTGCCAGCACTCGGGGGGCAACTAATGAAAAACTGTTTTTT,CASTRGATNEKLFF
-,TRBV5-1,TRBJ2-7,-,TGCGCCAGCAGCTTGTCCAGGGAGTGGAGGTACGAGCAGTACTTC,CASSLSREWRYEQYF
few,TRBV20-1,TRBJ1-2,TRBD1,TGCAGTGCTAGAGATAACAGGGGGGCACCTTCTGGCTACACCTTC,CSARDNRGAPSGYTF
few,TRBV24-1,TRBJ2-5,-,TGTGCCACCAGTGATCCTCAGGGCGCCCGGTACCAAGAGACCCAGTACTTC,CATSDPQGARYQETQYF
many,TRBV6-5,TRBJ2-3,-,TGTGCCAGCAGTTACTCGCCGAGCACAGATACGCAGTATTTT,CASSYSPSTDTQYF
-,TRBV6-2/TRBV6-3,TRBJ2-5,-,TGTGCCAGCAGTTACGAATGGCAGGTCCGTACGGAGACCCAGTACTTC,CASSYEWQVRTETQYF
-,TRBV5-1,TRBJ2-2,-,TGCGCCAGCAGCTTTGGGAATCGGCCCGGGGAGCTGTTTTTT,CASSFGNRPGELFF
many,TRBV29-1,TRBJ2-3,TRBD1,TGCAGCGTCGAGACAGGGAAAGATACGCAGTATTTT,CSVETGKDTQYF